Included here is one T cell receptor beta chain sequence, with context. Germline assignment: CDR1 SSHAT and CDR2 FNYEAQ (reference sequence). The CDR3 covers 14 residues. V lost 5 bases, J lost 5 bases, and 15 bases lay in between. The data derive from a study of T cell repertoires in ileal Crohn's disease. The repertoire was sequenced with immunoSEQ multiplex PCR; TCRdb's copy has only in-frame clones and lacks some. The table has about 2,700 clones, about 70% seen once. Time point reported: neoterminal ileum biopsy at postoperative endoscopy, about 6 months after surgery. The chain employs TRBV7-7 and TRBJ2-5; a weak D match, TRBD2 (5 bases). The sequencing sample was made of ileal tissue. The TCR originated in an adult with Crohn's disease. The CDR3 nucleotides are TGTGCCAGCAGCCTCCTGGACTGGGAGGAGACCCAGTACTTC. Protein sequence: CASSLLDWEETQYF.